This T cell receptor beta chain was recorded in a study of CD8 T cells in ankylosing spondylitis. General study findings and limits: Prior work had noted some motif variants in reactive arthritis blood and synovial fluid. Clones linked to disease were reported to show significant enrichment in matched ankylosing spondylitis synovial fluid. With a CD8+ phenotype, disease-linked clones were relatively rare in peripheral blood. Characteristic, it appeared, of ankylosing spondylitis blood was a TCR beta motif of eight highly homologous variants.

The CDR3 is 15 amino acids. Germline V gene sequence: CDR1 SNHLY, CDR2 FYNNEI. Using its own MiXCR run on the 5' RACE reads, TCRdb lists one record per CDR3 protein. The sample lists 180,000 or so distinct CDR3 sequences, under 14% occurring once. Of note for this clonotype: Its antigen is not identified. Mismatch with germline at one junction end may stem from a read error.

The source of this sequence is a male donor with ankylosing spondylitis or in good health (not recorded which). V is TRBV2 and J is TRBJ2-2; D not resolved. Sequencing was done on a sample of blood, either unsorted or a sorted T cell fraction (not recorded which). Written as DNA, the CDR3 is TGTGTCAGCAGTGAAACTGGGCTGGGGACCGGGGAGCTGTTTTTT. Translation gives CVSSETGLGTGELFF. Drawing the rest from reference TRBV2 and TRBJ2-2, the complete variable domain is EPEVTQTPSHQVTQMGQEVILRCVPISNHLYFYWYRQILGQKVEFLVSFYNNEISEKSEIFDDQFSVERPDGSNFTLKIRSTKLEDSAMYFCVSSETGLGTGELFFGEGSRLTVL.